The 21 T cell receptor beta chains below come from one sample, sequenced in a study of T cell changes during pregnancy in multiple sclerosis. Method: immunoSEQ multiplex PCR; TCRdb's copy keeps in-frame clones and lacks some. In the table there are 70,000 to 95,000 clones, over 85% of which are singletons. This specimen was peripheral blood, taken after pregnancy. These receptors were obtained from a female donor in good health, enrolled as a control in a pregnancy study.

The gene calls are TRBV6-5 and TRBJ2-2; D may be TRBD1 (5 bases). Germline CDR1 reads MNHEY; CDR2 reads SVGAGI. Trimming pared 6 bases from V and 5 bases from J, leaving 13 bases between. This CDR3 comprises 14 residues. The CDR3 coding sequence is TGTGCCAGCAGCCTCGACAGAGGTACCGGGGAGCTGTTTTTT. It translates to CASSLDRGTGELFF.

The CDR3 reads CASSFSADTQYF. CDR3 nucleotide sequence: TGTGCCAGCAGTTTTAGCGCAGATACGCAGTATTTT. The chain is built from TRBV28 and TRBJ2-3; possible D gene TRBD2, 5 bases. The germline CDR1 and CDR2 sequences are MDHEN and SYDVKM. The CDR3 loop spans 12 amino acids. V dropped 3 bases and J dropped 4 bases, with 5 bases sitting between them.

This rearrangement joins TRBV9 to TRBJ2-1; 13 bases map to TRBD2. This CDR3 has 16 residues. The germline V gene encodes CDR1 SGDLS and CDR2 YYNGEE. With 2 bases clipped from V and 8 bases from J, the junction kept 7 bases outside the gene matches. CDR3 amino acids: CASSVGTSGTTYEQFF. The CDR3 nucleotides are TGTGCCAGCAGCGTCGGGACTAGCGGGACCACGTATGAGCAGTTCTTC.

The chain carries TRBV28 and TRBJ1-1, with a tentative D call TRBD1 (5 bases). Germline V gives CDR1 MDHEN, CDR2 SYDVKM. CDR3 length: 14 amino acids. V was trimmed by 5 bases and J by 0 bases, leaving 10 bases between them. This chain's CDR3 is CASSRDRLNTEAFF. The CDR3 coding sequence is TGTGCCAGCAGTCGCGACAGACTGAACACTGAAGCTTTCTTT.

The chain combines TRBV7-4 with TRBJ1-3; D gene uncertain. Germline assignment: CDR1 SGHVT and CDR2 SQSDAQ. This CDR3 comprises 16 residues. Trimming took off 3 bases at V and 2 bases at J, with 14 bases between the two ends. The CDR3 loop is CASSLSSQRTGNTIYF. The CDR3 DNA sequence: TGTGCCAGCAGCTTGTCGAGCCAGAGGACTGGAAACACCATATATTTT.

The chain is built from TRBV4-1 and TRBJ2-7; TRBD2 is a possible D gene (5 bases). V was clipped by 1 base and J by 6 bases, with 10 bases between them. CDR3 size: 13 residues. Germline assignment: CDR1 MGHRA and CDR2 YSYEKL. CDR3 nucleotide sequence: TGCGCCAGCAGCCAAGGTCTAGCCTTCGAGCAGTACTTC. Its translation is CASSQGLAFEQYF.

The chain employs TRBV6-6 and TRBJ1-5; no reliable D call. This CDR3 has 15 amino acids. V was shortened by 2 bases and J by 5 bases, with 13 bases between the two germline ends. Germline lookup yields CDR1 MNHNY and CDR2 SVGAGI (reference sequence). CDR3 DNA: TGTGCCAGCAGTTACGTGGGAGCCCGTGATCAGCCCCAGCATTTT. Translating it yields CASSYVGARDQPQHF.

The count of this clone is one. This rearrangement joins TRBV18 to TRBJ1-2; TRBD1 matches at 7 bases. CDR3 length equals 16 residues. Germline loops: CDR1 KGHSH, CDR2 LQKENI. The ends lost 4 bases at V and 5 bases at J; junction bases unmatched: 13. Here the CDR3 reads CASSLTGTDDIYGYTF. The CDR3 nucleotides are TGTGCCAGCTCACTTACCGGGACAGATGATATTTATGGCTACACCTTC.

The chain combines TRBV6-5 with TRBJ2-7; 8 positions agree with TRBD1. In germline, CDR1 is MNHEY, CDR2 SVGAGI. The trim removed 2 bases at V and 2 bases at J, leaving 8 bases unmatched. This CDR3 is 16 amino acids long. The CDR3 protein is CASSYRGQGAAYEQYF. Here the CDR3 DNA reads TGTGCCAGCAGTTACAGGGGGCAGGGGGCTGCCTACGAGCAGTACTTC.

V and J are TRBV19 and TRBJ1-4; D unresolved. The germline V and J ends were trimmed by 6 bases and 5 bases, with 7 bases remaining between them. Germline assignment: CDR1 LNHDA and CDR2 SQIVND (reference sequence). The CDR3 spans 12 residues. CDR3 residues: CASRGGNEKLFF. CDR3 sequence (DNA): TGTGCCAGTAGGGGAGGGAATGAAAAACTGTTTTTT.

The V and J genes are TRBV30 and TRBJ1-5, with D possibly matching TRBD1 (5 bases). The germline V gene encodes CDR1 GTSNPN and CDR2 SVGIG (reference sequence). The CDR3 consists of 15 residues. Trimming stripped 5 bases from V and 1 base from J, with 15 bases between. CDR3 DNA sequence: TGTGCCTGGCGACCCCAGGGTATAAGCAATCAGCCCCAGCATTTT. Its protein product is CAWRPQGISNQPQHF.

V usage is TRBV30 and J usage is TRBJ2-2, with D perhaps TRBD2 (5 bases). CDR1 is GTSNPN, CDR2 SVGIG, per germline (reference sequence). This CDR3 is 15 amino acids long. Trimming cost V 4 bases and J 0 bases, with 12 bases left between them. The CDR3 bases are TGTGCCTGGAACAACGGGAATTCGAACACCGGGGAGCTGTTTTTT. This sequence encodes CAWNNGNSNTGELFF.

The J gene is TRBJ1-1, the V gene TRBV6-6, with 8 bases matching TRBD1. V dropped 7 bases and J dropped 5; count of bases not matched to a gene: 6. The CDR3 runs 13 residues. The germline V gene encodes CDR1 MNHNY and CDR2 SVGAGI (reference sequence). DNA of the CDR3: TGTGCCAGCACCCCGACAGGGGTAACTGAAGCTTTCTTT. It specifies CASTPTGVTEAFF.

The chain couples TRBV6-5 to TRBJ2-2, with D possibly TRBD1 on 5 matching bases. Looked up from germline, CDR1 is MNHEY and CDR2 is SVGAGI. The V end was cut by 5 bases, the J end by 3 bases, with 13 bases between. This CDR3 contains 15 residues. The CDR3 reads CASSPYQGDTGELFF. The CDR3 DNA is TGTGCCAGCAGTCCCTACCAGGGCGACACCGGGGAGCTGTTTTTT.

CDR3 protein: CASTHRGEQYF. In nucleotides, the CDR3 is TGTGCCAGTACTCACCGAGGTGAGCAGTACTTC. This chain connects TRBV19 to TRBJ2-7; D gene unclear. This CDR3 has 11 residues. V was pared by 7 bases and J by 7 bases, with 11 bases between. CDR1 and CDR2 (germline): LNHDA, SQIVND (reference sequence).

This chain uses TRBV4-2 with TRBJ2-7; 11 nucleotides align to TRBD1. Trimming at V came to 3 bases and at J to 2 bases, leaving 0 bases not matched to a gene. The CDR3 consists of 14 residues. The V gene's germline CDR1 is LGHNA and CDR2 YNFKEQ. The CDR3 DNA reads as TGTGCCAGCAGCCAGGGACAGGGGGCCTACGAGCAGTACTTC. It yields the protein CASSQGQGAYEQYF.

The rearrangement links TRBV7-9 to TRBJ2-5; possibly TRBD2 for D (5 bases). Per the germline V gene, CDR1 is SEHNR and CDR2 is FQNEAQ (reference sequence). Trimming left V 4 bases short and J 5 bases short, with 8 bases between. The CDR3 runs to 12 residues. DNA of the CDR3: TGTGCCAGCAGCTCGGAGGATGAGACCCAGTACTTC. This sequence encodes CASSSEDETQYF.

J is TRBJ2-1 and V is TRBV5-1; 9 nucleotides align to TRBD2. V trimming: 6 bases; J trimming: 2 bases; junction bases outside the gene matches: 6. CDR3 length equals 15 residues. The germline CDR1 and CDR2 sequences are SGHRS and YFSETQ. In nucleotides, the CDR3 is TGCGCCAGCACACCTAGCGGGGAAGCCTACAATGAGCAGTTCTTC. Protein product: CASTPSGEAYNEQFF.

This clone was recorded only once. The rearrangement uses TRBV6-6 and TRBJ2-7, with a tentative D call TRBD2 (5 bases). The germline V gene encodes CDR1 MNHNY and CDR2 SVGAGI (reference sequence). Trimming pared 0 bases from V and 4 bases from J, leaving 10 bases between. This CDR3 has 14 amino acids. The CDR3 DNA reads as TGTGCCAGCAGTTACTCGGAAGGAGGATACGAGCAGTACTTC. As protein: CASSYSEGGYEQYF.

This chain joins TRBV19 and TRBJ2-7; D is possibly TRBD2 (5 bases). Trimming stripped 6 bases from V and 5 bases from J, with 17 bases between. CDR1 is LNHDA, CDR2 SQIVND, per germline (reference sequence). The CDR3 runs to 14 residues. For the CDR3, the DNA is TGTGCCAGTAGACCGGACCGGGATCGCCACGAGCAGTACTTC. Its translation is CASRPDRDRHEQYF.

The chain has TRBV7-2 and TRBJ1-4; D call uncertain. Trimming pared 3 bases from V and 0 bases from J, leaving 5 bases between. In germline, CDR1 is SGHTA, CDR2 FQGNSA. The CDR3 is 14 residues long. Written as DNA, the CDR3 is TGTGCCAGCAGCTTGGCCGCAACTAATGAAAAACTGTTTTTT. This encodes CASSLAATNEKLFF. Together with reference TRBV7-2 and TRBJ1-4, the CDR3 gives the full variable domain: GAGVSQSPSNKVTEKGKDVELRCDPISGHTALYWYRQSLGQGLEFLIYFQGNSAPDKSGLPSDRFSAERTGGSVSTLTIQRTQQEDSAVYLCASSLAATNEKLFFGSGTQLSVL.